This TCR beta chain is drawn from a study of T cells after somatic rescue of genetic block. Clones were read by immunoSEQ multiplex PCR, and TCRdb kept only the in-frame ones, dropping some. The sample yields roughly 71,000 clones, just over 90% seen once. CDR3 length equals 15 residues. Germline V gene data show CDR1 as MDHEN and CDR2 as SYDVKM. Trimming stripped 3 bases from V and 0 bases from J, with 11 bases between. Material for sequencing was peripheral blood mononuclear cells (PBMCs). V gene TRBV28 combines with J gene TRBJ1-1; no firm D call. The receptor was derived from a man under 40. The CDR3 reads CASSFFRPVNTEAFF. The DNA for the CDR3 is TGTGCCAGCAGTTTCTTCAGGCCCGTGAACACTGAAGCTTTCTTT.